The 21 T cell receptor beta chains given below trace back to one sample, sequenced in a study of shared clonotypes between healthy human individuals. Data came from immunoSEQ multiplex PCR; TCRdb stores just in-frame clones and leaves some out. The sample lists approximately 350,000 clones, under 80% occurring once. Sequenced sample: memory CD4+ T cells sorted from blood. Described subset: CD45RA-negative fraction. Receptors were obtained from a man aged 25 to 40 in good health.

V and J are TRBV28 and TRBJ1-4, with a weak D call TRBD1 (5 bases). Trimming removed 5 bases at V and 8 bases at J, with 15 bases between. The CDR3 is 14 amino acids. Germline loops: CDR1 MDHEN, CDR2 SYDVKM. The CDR3 nucleotides are TGTGCCAGCAGTAGCCAGGGTTTAGGGGAAAAACTGTTTTTT. Translation gives CASSSQGLGEKLFF.

This rearrangement joins TRBV5-6 to TRBJ2-7; 14 bases are shared with TRBD2. The V segment lost 4 bases and the J segment 0 bases; nucleotides outside the gene matches: 9. This CDR3 contains 18 residues. Germline assignment: CDR1 SGHDT and CDR2 YYEEEE. The CDR3 reads CASSPSGLAGVISYEQYF. The CDR3 DNA follows: TGTGCCAGCAGCCCCTCGGGACTAGCGGGAGTGATCTCCTACGAGCAGTACTTC.

The rearrangement links TRBV6-1 to TRBJ2-5; the match to TRBD1 covers 9 bases. From germline, CDR1 is MNHNS and CDR2 SASEGT. V lost 1 base to trimming and J lost 7 bases; unmatched junction nucleotides: 10. The CDR3 is 16 amino acids. In DNA form, the CDR3 reads TGTGCCAGCAGTGAAGACAGGGGGCGCAACGCAATGACCCAGTACTTC. It is translated as CASSEDRGRNAMTQYF.

This sequence joins TRBV28 and TRBJ1-5; no clear D gene. V lost 6 bases to trimming and J lost 1 base, with 7 bases between them. Germline V CDR1 and CDR2: MDHEN, SYDVKM. CDR3 length equals 13 residues. The CDR3 sequence: CASSAGSNQPQHF. The CDR3 bases are TGTGCCAGCAGCGCAGGCAGCAATCAGCCCCAGCATTTT.

The V call is TRBV7-3, the J call TRBJ2-2; TRBD1 is a possible D gene (5 bases). V lost 5 bases, J lost 6 bases, and 13 bases lay in between. The CDR3 spans 14 residues. Germline CDR1 SGHTA, CDR2 FQGTGA. The CDR3 DNA reads as TGTGCCAGCAGCGCCTCGATAGGGGCCGGGGAGCTGTTTTTT. Its translation: CASSASIGAGELFF.

The chain has TRBV11-2 and TRBJ1-1; D uncertain. This CDR3 is built from 11 residues. Germline loops: CDR1 SGHAT, CDR2 FQNNGV. Trimming took off 2 bases at V and 6 bases at J, with 4 bases between the two ends. CDR3 amino acids: CASSLRSEAFF. Here the CDR3 DNA reads TGTGCCAGCAGCTTAAGATCTGAAGCTTTCTTT.

The chain is built from TRBV19 and TRBJ1-5; D possibly corresponds to TRBD1 (5 bases). This CDR3 is built from 14 residues. V was trimmed by 4 bases and J by 4 bases, leaving 11 bases between them. In germline, CDR1 is LNHDA, CDR2 SQIVND (reference sequence). The CDR3 loop reads CASSTGRDNQPQHF. The CDR3 nucleotides read TGTGCCAGTAGTACAGGGCGGGATAATCAGCCCCAGCATTTT.

V is TRBV19 and J is TRBJ1-1; perhaps TRBD1 as D (5 bases). CDR1 and CDR2 from the germline V gene are LNHDA and SQIVND (reference sequence). The CDR3 contains 11 residues. CDR3 DNA: TGTGCGACCGGTAGGGGAGCTGAAGCTTTCTTT. It specifies CATGRGAEAFF.

Details on this clone: At the DNA level, this CDR3 is encoded by other sequences in the same sample as well. This chain uses TRBV20-1 with TRBJ2-1; D gene unclear. V was trimmed by 4 bases and J by 6 bases, leaving 4 bases between them. CDR3 size: 10 residues. Germline V gene sequence: CDR1 DFQATT, CDR2 SNEGSKA (reference sequence). The CDR3 nucleotides read TGCAGTGCTAAGCTCAATGAGCAGTTCTTC. Translated: CSAKLNEQFF.

The chain combines TRBV5-1 with TRBJ2-1; D unresolved. Germline V gene sequence: CDR1 SGHRS, CDR2 YFSETQ. V gave up 7 bases and J gave up 0 bases, with 11 bases separating them. This CDR3 has 14 residues. CDR3: CASRLQTSYNEQFF. The CDR3 DNA reads TGCGCCAGCCGACTCCAAACCTCCTACAATGAGCAGTTCTTC. Based on the CDR3 plus reference TRBV5-1 and TRBJ2-1, the full variable domain is KAGVTQTPRYLIKTRGQQVTLSCSPISGHRSVSWYQQTPGQGLQFLFEYFSETQRNKGNFPGRFSGRQFSNSRSEMNVSTLELGDSALYLCASRLQTSYNEQFFGPGTRLTVL.

Details on this clone: At one of its ends the junction is not consistent with the germline gene, which may arise from a read error. This chain uses TRBV5-1 with TRBJ1-2; 9 bases match TRBD1. The CDR3 is made up of 13 amino acids. CDR1 is SGHRS, CDR2 YFSETQ, per germline. The CDR3 nucleotides are TGCGCCAACAGCCAGGGACAGGGTGGTGGCTACACCTTC. This sequence encodes CANSQGQGGGYTF.

This sequence joins TRBV4-1 and TRBJ2-3; D unclear. The V end was cut by 4 bases, the J end by 0 bases, with 11 bases between. Per germline, CDR1 MGHRA and CDR2 YSYEKL. The CDR3 has 15 amino acids. Here the CDR3 reads CASSRQALSTDTQYF. CDR3 sequence (DNA): TGCGCCAGCAGCCGGCAAGCACTTAGCACAGATACGCAGTATTTT.

The chain links TRBV6-5 to TRBJ2-2, with no clear D. Germline V gene data show CDR1 as MNHEY and CDR2 as SVGAGI. Trimming removed 2 bases from V and 6 bases from J, with 16 bases in between. The CDR3 consists of 16 residues. The CDR3 bases are TGTGCCAGCAGTTACGGAAAGGGCGGAATCGCCGGGGAGCTGTTTTTT. Translating gives CASSYGKGGIAGELFF.

V gene TRBV19 combines with J gene TRBJ2-5, with D possibly TRBD1 on 6 matching bases. Per germline, CDR1 LNHDA and CDR2 SQIVND (reference sequence). Trimming pared 4 bases from V and 5 bases from J, leaving 11 bases between. This CDR3 spans 13 amino acids. The CDR3 bases are TGTGCCAGTAGTAGACCGGGACACGAGACCCAGTACTTC. Amino acid sequence: CASSRPGHETQYF.

The CDR3 here is CASSRGQYYGYTF. The CDR3 bases are TGTGCCAGCAGTCGAGGACAGTACTATGGCTACACCTTC. This chain joins TRBV6-5 and TRBJ1-2; D might be TRBD1 (6 bases). The V gene's germline CDR1 is MNHEY and CDR2 SVGAGI. This CDR3 is 13 amino acids long. The V gene lost 5 bases and the J gene lost 3 bases, with 10 bases spanning the gap.

A single count supports this clone. The V call is TRBV29-1, the J call TRBJ2-6; D unresolved. The V gene's germline CDR1 is SQVTM and CDR2 ANQGSEA. The V and J ends lost 6 bases and 2 bases respectively, with 5 bases between them. This CDR3 is 12 amino acids long. The CDR3 region has the DNA TGCAGCGTCCCAGCTGGGGCCAACGTCCTGACTTTC. Its protein is CSVPAGANVLTF. The whole variable domain, remainder taken from reference TRBV29-1 and TRBJ2-6, is SAVISQKPSRDICQRGTSLTIQCQVDSQVTMMFWYRQQPGQSLTLIATANQGSEATYESGFVIDKFPISRPNLTFSTLTVSNMSPEDSSIYLCSVPAGANVLTFGAGSRLTVL.

This clone was counted between two and nine times. This sequence joins TRBV6-5 and TRBJ2-7; D is ambiguous. This CDR3 is built from 15 residues. Germline V gives CDR1 MNHEY, CDR2 SVGAGI. The V end was cut by 2 bases, the J end by 3 bases, with 14 bases between. The CDR3 loop reads CASSYGPADVYEQYF. CDR3 nucleotide sequence: TGTGCCAGCAGTTACGGCCCGGCGGACGTCTACGAGCAGTACTTC.

This chain joins TRBV5-1 and TRBJ1-2, with 9 positions matching TRBD1. This CDR3 comprises 15 residues. In germline, CDR1 is SGHRS, CDR2 YFSETQ. Trimming cost V 5 bases and J 4 bases; bases outside gene matches: 9. CDR3 DNA: TGCGCCAGCAGTCAACAGGGGGCGTCGGGCTATGGCTACACCTTC. Encoded protein: CASSQQGASGYGYTF.

The rearrangement uses TRBV6-1 and TRBJ2-1, with a possible D match to TRBD2 (6 bases). V was cut by 6 bases and J by 10 bases, with 19 bases left in between. CDR1 MNHNS and CDR2 SASEGT come from the germline V gene. This CDR3 region has 14 residues. The CDR3 is CASSALVSAGEQFF. CDR3 nucleotides: TGTGCCAGCAGCGCTCTTGTGTCCGCGGGGGAGCAGTTCTTC.

This chain links TRBV7-9 with TRBJ1-2; TRBD1 agrees at 7 bases. The V gene's germline CDR1 is SEHNR and CDR2 FQNEAQ (reference sequence). Losses at the gene ends were 2 bases for V and 0 bases for J; bases not matched to a gene: 6. The CDR3 has 16 residues. CDR3 nucleotide sequence: TGTGCCAGCAGCTTACAGGGGGGCAGAGCTAACTATGGCTACACCTTC. This sequence encodes CASSLQGGRANYGYTF.

CDR3 in DNA: TGCAGTGAGACTGACCAAGAGACCCAGTACTTC. Its protein is CSETDQETQYF. V gene TRBV20-1 combines with J gene TRBJ2-5, with D hard to call. Per the germline V gene, CDR1 is DFQATT and CDR2 is SNEGSKA (reference sequence). The V end was cut by 7 bases, the J end by 0 bases, with 6 bases between. CDR3 size: 11 residues.